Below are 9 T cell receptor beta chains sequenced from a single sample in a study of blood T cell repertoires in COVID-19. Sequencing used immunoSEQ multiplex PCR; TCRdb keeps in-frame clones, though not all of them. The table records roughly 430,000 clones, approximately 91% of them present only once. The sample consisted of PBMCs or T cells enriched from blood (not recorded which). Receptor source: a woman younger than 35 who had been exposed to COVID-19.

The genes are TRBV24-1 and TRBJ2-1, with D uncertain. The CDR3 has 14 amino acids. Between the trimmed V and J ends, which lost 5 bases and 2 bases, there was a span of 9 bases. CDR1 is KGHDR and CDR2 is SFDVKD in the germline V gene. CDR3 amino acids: CATSAPRPYNEQFF. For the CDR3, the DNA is TGTGCCACCAGTGCTCCCAGGCCCTACAATGAGCAGTTCTTC.

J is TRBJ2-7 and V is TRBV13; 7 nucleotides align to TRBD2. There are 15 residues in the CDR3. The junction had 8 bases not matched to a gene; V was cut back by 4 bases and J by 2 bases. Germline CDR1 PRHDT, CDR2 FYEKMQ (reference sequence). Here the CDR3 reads CASSSYGRAPYEQYF. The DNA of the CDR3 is TGTGCCAGCAGCTCATATGGGAGGGCCCCCTACGAGCAGTACTTC.

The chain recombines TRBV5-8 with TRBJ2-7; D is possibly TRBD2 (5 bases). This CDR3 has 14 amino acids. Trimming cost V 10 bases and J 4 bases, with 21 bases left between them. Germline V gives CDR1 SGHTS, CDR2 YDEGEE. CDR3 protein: CAGRARGVGYEQYF. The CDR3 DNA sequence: TGTGCCGGGCGGGCCCGTGGGGTAGGATACGAGCAGTACTTC.

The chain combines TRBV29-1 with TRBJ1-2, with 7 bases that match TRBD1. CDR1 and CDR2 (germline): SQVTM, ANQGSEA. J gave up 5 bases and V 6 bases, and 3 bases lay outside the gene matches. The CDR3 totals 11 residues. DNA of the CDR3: TGCAGCGTCCCGGGACAGTATGGCTACACCTTC. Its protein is CSVPGQYGYTF. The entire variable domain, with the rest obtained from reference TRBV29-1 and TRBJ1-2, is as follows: SAVISQKPSRDICQRGTSLTIQCQVDSQVTMMFWYRQQPGQSLTLIATANQGSEATYESGFVIDKFPISRPNLTFSTLTVSNMSPEDSSIYLCSVPGQYGYTFGSGTRLTVV.

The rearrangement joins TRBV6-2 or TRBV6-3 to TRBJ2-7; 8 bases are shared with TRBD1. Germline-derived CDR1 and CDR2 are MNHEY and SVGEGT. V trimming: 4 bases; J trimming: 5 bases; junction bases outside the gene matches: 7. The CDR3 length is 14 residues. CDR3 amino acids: CASSSGQGRNEQYF. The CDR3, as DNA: TGTGCCAGCAGTTCAGGACAGGGTCGGAACGAGCAGTACTTC.

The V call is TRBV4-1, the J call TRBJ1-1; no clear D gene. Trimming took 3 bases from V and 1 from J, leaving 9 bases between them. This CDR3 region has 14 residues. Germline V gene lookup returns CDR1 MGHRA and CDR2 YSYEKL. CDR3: CASSQLNRNTEAFF. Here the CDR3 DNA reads TGCGCCAGCAGCCAGCTTAACAGGAACACTGAAGCTTTCTTT.

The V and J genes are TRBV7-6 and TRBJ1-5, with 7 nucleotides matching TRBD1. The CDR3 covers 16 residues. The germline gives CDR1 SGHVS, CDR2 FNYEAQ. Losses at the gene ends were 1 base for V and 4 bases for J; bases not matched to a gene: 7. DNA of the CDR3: TGTGCCAGCAGCTTAGAGGGGGCGCCGGGTAATCAGCCCCAGCATTTT. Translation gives CASSLEGAPGNQPQHF.

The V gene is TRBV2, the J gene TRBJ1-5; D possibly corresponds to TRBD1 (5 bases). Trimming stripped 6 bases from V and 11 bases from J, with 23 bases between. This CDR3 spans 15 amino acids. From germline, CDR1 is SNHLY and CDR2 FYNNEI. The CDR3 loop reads CASRPDPQGVGSQHF. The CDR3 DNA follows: TGTGCCAGCAGGCCAGATCCTCAAGGGGTGGGGTCCCAGCATTTT.

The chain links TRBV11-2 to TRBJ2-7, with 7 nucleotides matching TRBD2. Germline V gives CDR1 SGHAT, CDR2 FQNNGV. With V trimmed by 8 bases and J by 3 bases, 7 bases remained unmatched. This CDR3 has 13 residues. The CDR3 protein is CASSSGTNYEQYF. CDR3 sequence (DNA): TGTGCCAGCTCCTCCGGGACTAACTACGAGCAGTACTTC.